These 11 T cell receptor beta chains came from one sample sequenced in a study of cytomegalovirus exposure and HLA in healthy donors. Here immunoSEQ multiplex PCR was the method, and the copy in TCRdb shows in-frame clones only, minus some. The sample holds approximately 260,000 clones; roughly 85% are singletons and the top ten take over 0.95%. The source material was PBMCs. These receptors were taken from a woman aged 18-30 years in good health and CMV-seronegative.

This chain joins TRBV11-2 and TRBJ2-7; 13 bases match TRBD2. V lost 10 bases, J lost 3 bases, and 12 bases stayed unmatched. This CDR3 is 16 amino acids long. Germline V CDR1 and CDR2: SGHAT, FQNNGV. The CDR3 nucleotides are TGTGCCACAACTAGGACTAGCGGGAGTATCGGCTACGAGCAGTACTTC. Protein: CATTRTSGSIGYEQYF. The variable domain in full, completed from reference TRBV11-2 and TRBJ2-7, reads EAGVAQSPRYKIIEKRQSVAFWCNPISGHATLYWYQQILGQGPKLLIQFQNNGVVDDSQLPKDRFSAERLKGVDSTLKIQPAKLEDSAVYLCATTRTSGSIGYEQYFGPGTRLTVT.

V and J are TRBV11-3 and TRBJ2-2; D unresolved. This CDR3 contains 14 residues. V dropped 0 bases and J dropped 6 bases, with 8 bases sitting between them. Germline assignment: CDR1 SGHNT and CDR2 YENEEA. CDR3 nucleotides: TGTGCCAGCAGCTTAGATTGGGCTTCCGGGGAGCTGTTTTTT. As protein: CASSLDWASGELFF.

The chain couples TRBV5-1 to TRBJ2-1; 9 bases agree with TRBD1. Losses at the gene ends were 4 bases for V and 1 base for J; bases not matched to a gene: 9. The length of the CDR3 is 17 residues. Germline lookup yields CDR1 SGHRS and CDR2 YFSETQ. In nucleotides, the CDR3 is TGCGCCAGCAGCAGCCGCCACAGGGGGCGGTCCTACAATGAGCAGTTCTTC. Encoded protein: CASSSRHRGRSYNEQFF.

V is TRBV6-1 and J is TRBJ2-1; 15 nucleotides line up with TRBD2. J was trimmed by 7 bases and V by 5 bases; bases with no gene match: 3. The V gene's germline CDR1 is MNHNS and CDR2 SASEGT. The CDR3 runs 15 residues. CDR3 sequence: CASSTGTSGRNEQFF. The CDR3 DNA reads TGTGCCAGCAGTACCGGGACTAGCGGGAGGAATGAGCAGTTCTTC.

The chain combines TRBV29-1 with TRBJ1-2; D unresolved. Trimming shortened V by 7 bases and J by 5 bases, and 17 bases separated the two germline ends. Germline assignment: CDR1 SQVTM and CDR2 ANQGSEA. CDR3 length: 13 amino acids. CDR3 bases: TGCAGCGCCGAGGTCCCAGAGCTATATGGCTACACCTTC. Translating gives CSAEVPELYGYTF.

This chain's CDR3 is CASSPQRSTEAFF. The CDR3 DNA reads TGTGCCAGCAGTCCTCAACGGTCCACTGAAGCTTTCTTT. The V gene is TRBV6-5, the J gene TRBJ1-1; D not certain. The CDR3 has 13 amino acids. Germline assignment: CDR1 MNHEY and CDR2 SVGAGI. Trimming removed 5 bases from V and 4 bases from J, with 11 bases in between.

This chain connects TRBV4-1 to TRBJ1-6, with 9 bases lining up with TRBD1. The CDR3 consists of 18 residues. Per germline, CDR1 MGHRA and CDR2 YSYEKL. V shed 1 base and J 9 bases; nucleotides not matched to a gene: 13. This CDR3 is CASSQGNGRDREGSPLHF. CDR3 nucleotides: TGCGCCAGCAGCCAAGGTAATGGCCGGGACAGGGAAGGTTCACCCCTCCACTTT.

The chain uses TRBV2 and TRBJ2-5; 7 bases are a match to TRBD1. The germline V gene encodes CDR1 SNHLY and CDR2 FYNNEI. This CDR3 has 13 residues. Unmatched junction bases numbered 3, after V lost 6 bases and J lost 2 bases. CDR3 nucleotides: TGTGCCAGCAGGACAGGGAAACAAGAGACCCAGTACTTC. Translating it yields CASRTGKQETQYF.

This chain joins TRBV27 and TRBJ1-2; D ambiguous. CDR3 length: 13 amino acids. The germline CDR1 and CDR2 sequences are MNHEY and SMNVEV (reference sequence). V was cut by 6 bases and J by 4 bases, with 12 bases left in between. The CDR3 loop reads CASSSSLVYGYTF. In nucleotides, the CDR3 is TGTGCCAGCAGCAGTTCCCTCGTCTATGGCTACACCTTC.

V is TRBV2 and J is TRBJ2-2; perhaps TRBD2 as D (6 bases). Germline V gene data show CDR1 as SNHLY and CDR2 as FYNNEI. Trimming removed 7 bases at V and 3 bases at J, with 12 bases between. CDR3 length: 14 amino acids. CDR3 DNA sequence: TGTGCCAGCACTGCGGGGCGGGACACCGGGGAGCTGTTTTTT. Encoded protein: CASTAGRDTGELFF.

The chain couples TRBV27 to TRBJ2-2; D is unclear. Per germline, CDR1 MNHEY and CDR2 SMNVEV (reference sequence). V lost 3 bases and J 4 bases, leaving 12 bases between the germline ends. CDR3 length: 15 amino acids. CDR3 nucleotides: TGTGCCAGCAGTTTGAGGCCGGGTGCCACCGGGGAGCTGTTTTTT. Amino acids: CASSLRPGATGELFF.